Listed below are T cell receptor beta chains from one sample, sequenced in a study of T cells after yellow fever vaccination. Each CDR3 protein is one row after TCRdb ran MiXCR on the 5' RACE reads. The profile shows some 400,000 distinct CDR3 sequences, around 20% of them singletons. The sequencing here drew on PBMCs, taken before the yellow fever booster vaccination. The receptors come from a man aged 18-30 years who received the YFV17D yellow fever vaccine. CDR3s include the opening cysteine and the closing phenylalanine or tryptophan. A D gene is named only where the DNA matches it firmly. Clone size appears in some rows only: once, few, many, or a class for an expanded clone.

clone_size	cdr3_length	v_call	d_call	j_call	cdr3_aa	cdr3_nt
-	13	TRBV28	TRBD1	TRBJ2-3	CASQTGGTDTQYF	TGTGCCAGCCAGACAGGGGGGACAGATACGCAGTATTTT
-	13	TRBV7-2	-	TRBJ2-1	CASSLDPIREQFF	TGTGCCAGCAGCTTAGACCCCATTCGGGAGCAGTTCTTC
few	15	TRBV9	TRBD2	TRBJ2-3	CASSVSGGGRDTQYF	TGTGCCAGCAGCGTTAGCGGGGGGGGGAGAGATACGCAGTATTTT
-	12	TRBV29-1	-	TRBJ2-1	CSVGQTGSEQFF	TGCAGCGTTGGCCAAACAGGGAGTGAGCAGTTCTTC
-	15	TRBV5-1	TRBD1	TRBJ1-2	CASSLGQEESYGYTF	TGCGCCAGCAGCCTAGGACAGGAAGAATCCTATGGCTACACCTTC
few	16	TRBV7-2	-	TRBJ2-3	CASSLAWATASDTQYF	TGTGCCAGCAGCTTAGCTTGGGCTACAGCCTCAGATACGCAGTATTTT
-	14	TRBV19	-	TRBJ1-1	CASTIGRSIGKAFF	TGTGCCAGTACCATCGGACGGTCGATAGGTAAAGCTTTCTTT
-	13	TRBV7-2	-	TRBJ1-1	CASSLHSVLEAFF	TGTGCCAGCAGCTTACATTCCGTGCTTGAAGCTTTCTTT
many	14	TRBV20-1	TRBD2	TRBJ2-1	CSAKGLAGGNEQFF	TGCAGTGCCAAGGGACTAGCGGGGGGTAATGAGCAGTTCTTC
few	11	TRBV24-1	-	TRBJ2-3	CATSGGGTQYF	TGTGCCACCAGTGGGGGAGGTACGCAGTATTTT
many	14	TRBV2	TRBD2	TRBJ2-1	CASSLAGGPDEQFF	TGTGCCAGCAGCCTAGCGGGGGGGCCCGATGAGCAGTTCTTC